This entry features one TCR beta chain sequence. This clonotype came up many times. The antigen it recognizes is unknown. One base away there is no much larger clone; base qualities are not given. The source of the sample is a study of identical twins (TCRdb year 2016). Regarding the complete study: To test whether fetal clonotypes persist, this study deep-sequenced TCR alpha and beta repertoires from monozygotic twins, from unrelated adults of various ages, and from cord blood. Replicate twin experiments were performed at different times using different library preparation protocols to rule out contamination.

Via the germline V gene (reference sequence), CDR1 is SEHNR and CDR2 FQNEAQ. The CDR3 covers 13 residues, taking in both the cysteine and the phenylalanine. This entry keeps only the CDR3 DNA: 39 bases, framed from base 1. Trimming removed 7 bases from V and 6 bases from J, leaving 12 bases between the germline ends. Here is what the overall study found, with its caveats: In monozygotic twins, recombination models systematically underestimated out-of-frame TCR alpha sharing, but the models matched the sharing seen between unrelated individuals. Abundant cord blood beta clonotypes carried fewer insertions; young adult naive repertoires showed a weaker similar trend, while memory repertoires showed none. Zero-insertion analyses could be partly confounded by invariant T cells such as MAIT and iNKT, although diverse VJ usage argued against such confounding for most clonotypes. Compared with coincidental sharing between unrelated individuals, out-of-frame TCR alpha sequences shared between twins had an excess of sequences with low generation probability. Because the same donors could not be followed over many years, the conclusions relied on cross-sectional statistical analysis. In beta out-of-frame sequences, excess twin sharing was weaker, because having fewer shared sequences lowered the signal-to-noise ratio.

Libraries came from 5' RACE. Sequencing instrument: Illumina HiSeq 2000. Template switching introduced a universal primer binding site; the final cDNA contained a unique molecular identifier, enabling accurate counting of TCR cDNA molecules. First-strand cDNA for TCR alpha and beta chains was synthesized from specific primers in the conserved constant-segment region. To control for contamination, every cDNA library was double barcoded, receiving both a SMART-Mk sample barcode and Illumina barcodes. TruSeq adapter sequences and Illumina sample barcodes were added in two successive PCR steps. TCR alpha and beta cDNA libraries were sequenced on the Illumina HiSeq platform with custom primers. The study's processing was this. Raw reads were processed with MiGEC to extract unique molecular identifiers, and MiXCR was used to determine CDR3 positions. Recombination models were inferred per individual with the repgenHMM and IGoR tools using an EM algorithm. Shared clonotype analysis was performed with the tcR package in R, normalizing sharing by the product of cloneset sizes. To study raw recombination without the effects of thymic and clonal selection, out-of-frame nonproductive sequences were analyzed. Starting from the raw public reads, TCRdb applied fastp trimming at Q25, assembled clones with MiXCR and retained in-frame beta chains. All rows with the same CDR3 protein become a single entry with the most common DNA and genes. These V and J calls are TCRdb output, not the study's own analysis. Recorded for this sample are about 240,000 distinct CDR3 sequences; roughly 7.5% of them occurred a single time. The ten biggest clones cover over 5% of the sample.

Every donor was a healthy Caucasian. The twin cohort comprised three pairs of female monozygotic twins, all aged roughly 18 to 29 years. Positive isolation kits from Invitrogen were used to isolate the CD4+ and CD8+ T cell populations. The same data also contributed to another study, on yellow fever vaccine responses in identical twins. The second study also describes: The T cell response to vaccination in identical twins was reported by the authors to appear partly convergent and partly personalized. In identical twins, the study followed T cell clones that responded to the vaccine with precision.

The material sequenced was CD8+ T cells sorted from blood. Recombination joined TRBV7-9 with TRBJ2-2, with the D gene call left open. The origin of this receptor is a woman in her late teens or twenties in good health. The sequence in DNA is TGTGCCAGCACCTATGGTGGGGCCGGGGAGCTGTTTTTT. This is translated as CASTYGGAGELFF.